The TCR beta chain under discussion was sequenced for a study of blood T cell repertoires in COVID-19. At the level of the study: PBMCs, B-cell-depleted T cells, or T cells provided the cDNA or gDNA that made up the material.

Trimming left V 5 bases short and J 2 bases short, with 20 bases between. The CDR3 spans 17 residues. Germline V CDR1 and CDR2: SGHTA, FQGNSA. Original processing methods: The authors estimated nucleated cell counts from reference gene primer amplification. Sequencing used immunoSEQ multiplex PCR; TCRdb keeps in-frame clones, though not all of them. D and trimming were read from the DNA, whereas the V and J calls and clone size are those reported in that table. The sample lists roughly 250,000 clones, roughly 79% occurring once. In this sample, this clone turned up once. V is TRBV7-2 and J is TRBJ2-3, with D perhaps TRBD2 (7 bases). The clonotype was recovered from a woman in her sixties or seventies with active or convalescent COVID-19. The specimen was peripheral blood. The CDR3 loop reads CASSEEGGLAYTDTQYF. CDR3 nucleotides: TGTGCCAGCAGCGAGGAGGGGGGGCTAGCGTACACAGATACGCAGTATTTT.